This TCR beta chain was obtained from a study of T cell responses to AZD1222 COVID-19 vaccine. Generated by immunoSEQ multiplex PCR, the TCRdb table keeps only in-frame clones and is missing some. Of 200,000 to 250,000 clones listed, approximately 94% were seen once; the top ten hold approximately 1.7%. The length of the CDR3 is 13 residues. CDR1 is SGHAT, CDR2 FQNNGV, per germline. With 6 bases removed from V and 0 bases from J, the gap between germline ends came to 9 bases. As to this clone: Its antigen is as yet unknown.

Study-level results: Repertoire sampling occurred only after the peak T cell response. The sample set comprised mostly white British donors with more females, and clonal diversity was possibly underestimated. Spike-specific TCR depth and breadth grew after two AZD1222 doses.

The clonotype originates from an adult who received the MenACWY meningococcal vaccine as a control. The chain carries TRBV11-2 and TRBJ2-7; no clear D gene. This material consisted of peripheral blood, taken 28 days after the second dose of the MenACWY control vaccine. The CDR3 bases are TGTGCCAGCAGTCTAAGAAGCTCCTACGAGCAGTACTTC. It encodes CASSLRSSYEQYF.